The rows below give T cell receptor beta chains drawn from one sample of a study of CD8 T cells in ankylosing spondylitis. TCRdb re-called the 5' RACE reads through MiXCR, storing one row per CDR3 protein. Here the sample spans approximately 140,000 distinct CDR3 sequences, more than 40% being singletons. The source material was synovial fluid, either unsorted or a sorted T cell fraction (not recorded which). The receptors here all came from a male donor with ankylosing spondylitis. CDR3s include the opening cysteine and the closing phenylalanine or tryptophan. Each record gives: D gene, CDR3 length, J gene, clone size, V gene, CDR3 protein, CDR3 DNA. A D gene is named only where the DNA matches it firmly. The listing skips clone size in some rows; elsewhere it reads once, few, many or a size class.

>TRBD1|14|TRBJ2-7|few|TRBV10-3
CAISEEQGSYEQYF
TGTGCCATCAGTGAGGAACAGGGGTCCTACGAGCAGTACTTC
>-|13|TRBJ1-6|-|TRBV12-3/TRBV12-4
CASSHGGRTPLHF
TGTGCCAGCAGCCATGGCGGTCGGACACCCCTCCACTTT
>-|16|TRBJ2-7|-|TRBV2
CASISIAGLVLYEQYF
TGTGCCAGCATATCGATCGCAGGGTTGGTTCTCTACGAGCAGTATTTC
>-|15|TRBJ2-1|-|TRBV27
CASSPIGQGNNEQFF
TGTGCCAGCAGCCCCATTGGGCAGGGGAACAATGAGCAGTTCTTC
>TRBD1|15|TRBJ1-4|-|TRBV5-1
CASSLPGTGGEKLFF
TGCGCCAGCAGCTTGCCGGGGACAGGGGGTGAAAAACTGTTTTTT
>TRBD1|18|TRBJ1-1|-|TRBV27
CASSSLYAQGTGGVRAAF
TGTGCCAGCAGTTCATTATATGCCCAAGGGACAGGGGGCGTTCGGGCGGCGTTT
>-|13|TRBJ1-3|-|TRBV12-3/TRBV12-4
CASSWDPGNTIYF
TGTGCCAGCAGCTGGGACCCTGGAAACACCATATATTTT
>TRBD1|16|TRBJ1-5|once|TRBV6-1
CASSNYRGSVNQPQHF
TGTGCCAGCAGTAATTACAGGGGGTCGGTCAATCAGCCCCAGCATTTT
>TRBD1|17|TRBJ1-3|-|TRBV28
CASSATLGTGDGNTIYF
TGTGCCAGCAGTGCCACACTCGGGACAGGGGACGGAAACACCATATATTTT
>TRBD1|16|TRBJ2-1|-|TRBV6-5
CASSYFGQVGYNEQFF
TGTGCCAGCAGTTACTTCGGACAGGTTGGATACAATGAGCAGTTCTTC
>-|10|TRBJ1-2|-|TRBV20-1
CSAHRTGYTF
TGCAGTGCTCATCGAACCGGCTACACCTTC
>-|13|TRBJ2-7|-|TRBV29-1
CSVEDQGSYEQYF
TGCAGCGTTGAAGATCAAGGTTCCTACGAGCAGTACTTC
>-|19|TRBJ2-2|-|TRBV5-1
CASPERELKGWRWTGELFF
TGCGCCAGCCCAGAGAGGGAATTGAAGGGGTGGCGGTGGACCGGGGAGCTGTTTTTT
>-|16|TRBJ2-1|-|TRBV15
CATSRDLGTGYNEQFF
TGTGCCACCAGCAGAGATCTCGGGACGGGGTACAATGAGCAGTTCTTC
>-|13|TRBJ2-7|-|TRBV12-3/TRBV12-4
CASSLGPADREDF
TGTGCCAGCAGTTTAGGGCCCGCGGACAGAGAGGACTTC
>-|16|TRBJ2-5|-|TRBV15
CATSRDTLDQQRTQYF
TGTGCCACCAGCAGAGATACCCTGGACCAGCAACGGACCCAGTACTTC
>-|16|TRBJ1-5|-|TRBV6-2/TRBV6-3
CASTANLDRGDQPQHF
TGTGCCAGCACCGCAAATCTAGACAGAGGGGATCAGCCCCAGCATTTT
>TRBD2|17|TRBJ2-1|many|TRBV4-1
CASSQGARLAYNNEQFF
TGCGCCAGCAGCCAAGGTGCCCGACTAGCGTACAACAATGAGCAGTTCTTC